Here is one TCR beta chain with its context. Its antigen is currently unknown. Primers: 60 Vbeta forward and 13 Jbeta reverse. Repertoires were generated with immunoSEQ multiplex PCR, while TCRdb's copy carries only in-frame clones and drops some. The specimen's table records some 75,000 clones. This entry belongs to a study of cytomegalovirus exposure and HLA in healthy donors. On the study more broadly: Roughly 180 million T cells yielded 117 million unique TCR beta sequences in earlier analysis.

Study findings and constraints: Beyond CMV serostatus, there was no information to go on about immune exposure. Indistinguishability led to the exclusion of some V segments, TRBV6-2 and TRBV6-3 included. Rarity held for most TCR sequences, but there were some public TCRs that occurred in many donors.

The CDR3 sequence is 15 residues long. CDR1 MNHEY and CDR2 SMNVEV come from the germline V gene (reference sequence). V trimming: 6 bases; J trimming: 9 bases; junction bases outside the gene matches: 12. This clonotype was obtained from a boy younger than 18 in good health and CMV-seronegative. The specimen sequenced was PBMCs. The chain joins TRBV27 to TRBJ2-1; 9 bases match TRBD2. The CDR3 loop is CASSPIAGALGEQFF. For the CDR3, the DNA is TGTGCCAGCAGCCCGATAGCGGGAGCTCTGGGTGAGCAGTTCTTC.